This is a list of T cell receptor beta chains from one sample in a study of identical twins. One entry per CDR3 protein results from TCRdb running MiXCR on the 5' RACE reads. Of about 280,000 distinct CDR3 sequences listed, roughly 8.6% are singletons. This same sample was also part of a study on yellow fever vaccine responses in identical twins.

The sequenced sample consisted of memory (CD45RO+) T cells sorted from blood. These TCRs come from a woman younger than 30 in good health. CDR3s include the opening cysteine and the closing phenylalanine or tryptophan. The D gene is left open where the match is weak. Size is stated for part of the rows, as once, few or many counts, or as a class when the clone is expanded.

clone_size	d_call	v_call	j_call	cdr3_nt	cdr3_aa
many	TRBD2	TRBV7-6	TRBJ2-7	TGTGCCAGCAGTTCTCTAGCGGGAGGTCGGTACGAGCAGTACTTC	CASSSLAGGRYEQYF
few	-	TRBV20-1	TRBJ1-2	TGCAGTGCCCAACCAGTCCAAATCAGCTATGGCTACACCTTC	CSAQPVQISYGYTF
few	TRBD2	TRBV9	TRBJ2-2	TGTGCCAGCAGCGTAGCGGGAGGGCCAACCGGGGAGCTGTTTTTT	CASSVAGGPTGELFF
few	TRBD2	TRBV28	TRBJ2-4	TGTGCCAGCAGTTTAGGGACTAGCGGGAGCCCCATTCAGTACTTC	CASSLGTSGSPIQYF
many	TRBD1	TRBV20-1	TRBJ2-1	TGCAGTGCGACGTCAAAAGGACAGGGGGATTACAATGAGCAGTTCTTC	CSATSKGQGDYNEQFF
few	TRBD2	TRBV18	TRBJ2-2	TGTGCCAGCTCAGCAACCAGCGGGGGCGTTCGCACCGGGGAGCTGTTTTTT	CASSATSGGVRTGELFF
many	-	TRBV10-3	TRBJ2-5	TGTGCCATCGGAGGGCAGCAAGAGACCCAGTACTTC	CAIGGQQETQYF
-	-	TRBV6-1	TRBJ2-2	TGTGCCAGCGGGTGGATTAACACCGGGGAGCTGTTTTTT	CASGWINTGELFF
-	-	TRBV12-3/TRBV12-4	TRBJ1-2	TGTGCCAGCAGTTTCTCGGACAGACCTAACTATGGCTACACCTTC	CASSFSDRPNYGYTF
many	-	TRBV12-3/TRBV12-4	TRBJ2-5	TGTGCCAGCAGTTTTGGGGGAGAAGAGACCCAGTACTTC	CASSFGGEETQYF
many	TRBD2	TRBV12-3/TRBV12-4	TRBJ2-7	TGTGCCAGCAGTTTCTTAGCGGGAGGGCCTCTCTACGAGCAGTACTTC	CASSFLAGGPLYEQYF